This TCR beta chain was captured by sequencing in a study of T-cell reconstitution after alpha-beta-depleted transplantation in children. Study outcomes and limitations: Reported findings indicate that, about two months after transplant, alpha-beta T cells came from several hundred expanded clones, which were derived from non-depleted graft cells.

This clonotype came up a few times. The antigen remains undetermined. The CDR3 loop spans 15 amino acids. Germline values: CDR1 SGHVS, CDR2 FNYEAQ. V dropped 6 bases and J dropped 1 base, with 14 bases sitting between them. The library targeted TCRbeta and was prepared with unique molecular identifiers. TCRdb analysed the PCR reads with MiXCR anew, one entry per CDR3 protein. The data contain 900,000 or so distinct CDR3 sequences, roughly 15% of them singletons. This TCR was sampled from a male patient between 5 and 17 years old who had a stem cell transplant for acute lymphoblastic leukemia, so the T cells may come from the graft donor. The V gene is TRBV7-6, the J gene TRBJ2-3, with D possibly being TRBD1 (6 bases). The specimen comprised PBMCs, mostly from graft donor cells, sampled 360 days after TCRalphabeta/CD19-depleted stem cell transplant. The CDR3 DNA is TGTGCCAGCAGTTCCCAGGGGTTTGGCACAGATACGCAGTATTTT. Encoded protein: CASSSQGFGTDTQYF.